This entry lists 18 T cell receptor beta chains sequenced from one sample in a study of blood T cells in healthy people across ages (dated by TCRdb to about 2015). Library generation was performed with 5' RACE. Sequencing took place on an Illumina HiSeq 2500. A second about 7 to 12 cycle PCR used a sample-barcoded 5' primer and a J-beta primer mix. TCRdb reran the public reads through fastp at Q25 and MiXCR, keeping productive beta chains. Rows with one shared CDR3 protein collapse into an entry with the most common genes and DNA. A total of 450,000 to 700,000 distinct CDR3 sequences appear in this sample, 25% to 30% of them only once. The ten largest clones take up around 18% of the sample. Source material: blood. These receptors were obtained from a woman aged 65 to 85 in good health.

The chain recombines TRBV9 with TRBJ1-5; D is uncertain. Trimming removed 4 bases at V and 5 bases at J, with 16 bases between. The length of the CDR3 is 15 residues. Germline V lookup: CDR1 SGDLS, CDR2 YYNGEE. The DNA for the CDR3 is TGTGCCAGCAGCTATGGAGGGTCACCCGATCAGCCCCAGCATTTT. Protein: CASSYGGSPDQPQHF.

Many counts were recorded for this clonotype. CDR3 nucleotides: TGTGCCAGCAGTTTTGTTTGTTGTGACACTGAAGCTTTCTTT. It specifies CASSFVCCDTEAFF. The chain carries TRBV27 and TRBJ1-1; D not certain. The CDR3 runs to 14 residues. Germline loops: CDR1 MNHEY, CDR2 SMNVEV (reference sequence). The germline V and J ends were trimmed by 3 bases and 3 bases, with 11 bases remaining between them.

This chain links TRBV7-2 with TRBJ2-1; tentatively, D is TRBD1 (6 bases). Per the germline V gene, CDR1 is SGHTA and CDR2 is FQGNSA. The CDR3 is 15 residues long. The V gene lost 5 bases and the J gene lost 3 bases, with 14 bases spanning the gap. The CDR3 nucleotides are TGTGCCAGCAGCCTCCGGGACAATTACTACAATGAGCAGTTCTTC. This translates into CASSLRDNYYNEQFF.

This clonotype was seen more than once but under ten times. The junction differs from germline at one of its ends, possibly a read error. This sequence joins TRBV7-7 and TRBJ2-5; unclear D gene. The DNA end lines up better with TRBJ2-7; the J call may be wrong. Per the germline V gene, CDR1 is SSHAT and CDR2 is FNYEAQ (reference sequence). The CDR3 contains 14 residues. The CDR3 nucleotides are TGTGCTAGCAGCTTAGCCTTCGGTCCCTACGAGCAGTACTTC. As protein: CASSLAFGPYEQYF.

V and J are TRBV6-2 or TRBV6-3 and TRBJ1-1; no definite D call. Trimming cost V 6 bases and J 0 bases, with 11 bases left between them. Germline CDR1 is MNHEY and CDR2 is SVGEGT. The CDR3 length is 14 residues. For the CDR3, the DNA is TGTGCCAGCAGAGAACTCCGAATGAACACTGAAGCTTTCTTT. It yields the protein CASRELRMNTEAFF.

The gene calls are TRBV29-1 and TRBJ2-5, with TRBD2 matching 11 bases. The CDR3 runs 13 residues. Germline lookup yields CDR1 SQVTM and CDR2 ANQGSEA. Germline trimming cut 1 base from V and 11 bases from J; bases unmatched to any gene: 6. The DNA of the CDR3 is TGCAGCGTTGAAGGTCTAGCGGGAGGTGAGCAGTACTTC. This translates into CSVEGLAGGEQYF.

As to this clonotype: The junction and the germline gene differ at one end; a read error may be behind it. The V gene is TRBV13, the J gene TRBJ2-5; 10 nucleotides line up with TRBD1. The J call is in doubt because the DNA end fits TRBJ2-7 better. The CDR3 extends over 15 amino acids. The germline gives CDR1 PRHDT, CDR2 FYEKMQ (reference sequence). CDR3 sequence (DNA): TGTACCAGCAGCCGCCCGGGACAGGGGTCCTACGAGCAGTACTTC. Protein product: CTSSRPGQGSYEQYF.

This clonotype was seen only once. V gene TRBV29-1 combines with J gene TRBJ1-6; 7 nucleotides match TRBD1. This CDR3 comprises 14 residues. Germline lookup yields CDR1 SQVTM and CDR2 ANQGSEA. V shed 4 bases and J 5 bases; nucleotides not matched to a gene: 5. As DNA, the CDR3 is TGCAGCGTTGCCGAGGGACAGAATAATTCACCCCTCCACTTT. This translates into CSVAEGQNNSPLHF. Complete variable domain (other parts from reference TRBV29-1 and TRBJ1-6): SAVISQKPSRDICQRGTSLTIQCQVDSQVTMMFWYRQQPGQSLTLIATANQGSEATYESGFVIDKFPISRPNLTFSTLTVSNMSPEDSSIYLCSVAEGQNNSPLHFGNGTRLTVT.

The rearrangement uses TRBV9 and TRBJ2-5; TRBD1 or TRBD2 may be the D gene (6 bases each). CDR3 length equals 14 residues. The V end lost 2 bases, the J end lost 5 bases, and 13 bases lay between the germline ends. Germline V lookup: CDR1 SGDLS, CDR2 YYNGEE. CDR3 amino acids: CASSVDGGTETQYF. CDR3 in DNA: TGTGCCAGCAGCGTCGACGGGGGCACGGAGACCCAGTACTTC.

This clonotype has a handful of counts. V and J are TRBV20-1 and TRBJ1-2, with a tentative D call TRBD1 (5 bases). The V and J ends lost 7 bases and 0 bases respectively, with 9 bases between them. CDR3 length: 12 residues. The V gene's germline CDR1 is DFQATT and CDR2 SNEGSKA (reference sequence). CDR3 sequence reads: CSVDSPNYGYTF. CDR3 bases: TGCAGTGTAGACAGTCCTAACTATGGCTACACCTTC.

The chain has TRBV20-1 and TRBJ2-3; D is uncertain. Trimming removed 4 bases at V and 4 bases at J, with 6 bases between. Germline V gene data show CDR1 as DFQATT and CDR2 as SNEGSKA (reference sequence). This CDR3 comprises 11 residues. This CDR3 reads CSAKPADTQYF. The CDR3, as DNA: TGCAGTGCTAAGCCCGCAGATACGCAGTATTTT.

The J gene is TRBJ1-1, the V gene TRBV29-1; no reliable D call. The V end lost 2 bases, the J end lost 4 bases, and 17 bases lay between the germline ends. This CDR3 spans 15 amino acids. The germline V gene has CDR1 SQVTM and CDR2 ANQGSEA. In DNA, the CDR3 is TGCAGCGTTGAAAACAAAGTTTTGGGAGGCACTGAAGCTTTCTTT. Translated, it gives CSVENKVLGGTEAFF.

The V and J genes are TRBV3-1 and TRBJ1-5; no firm D call. Trimming took 3 bases from V and 2 from J, leaving 8 bases between them. Per germline, CDR1 LGHDT and CDR2 YNNKEL (reference sequence). The CDR3 consists of 14 residues. The DNA for the CDR3 is TGTGCCAGCAGCCAGGGTTTCGGCAATCAGCCCCAGCATTTT. Amino acid sequence: CASSQGFGNQPQHF.

On this clonotype: The junction and the germline gene differ at one end; a read error may be behind it. The chain combines TRBV5-5 with TRBJ2-5, with D hard to call. The CDR3 consists of 14 residues. Germline V CDR1 and CDR2: SGHKS, YYEKEE (reference sequence). In DNA form, the CDR3 reads TGTGCCGGCAGCTTATCAGGAAGTTCGGAGACCCAGTACTTC. It encodes CAGSLSGSSETQYF.

The J gene is TRBJ1-2, the V gene TRBV4-2; the D gene is possibly TRBD1 (5 bases). V was cut by 3 bases and J by 7 bases, with 12 bases left in between. The CDR3 has 13 residues. Germline CDR1 is LGHNA and CDR2 is YNFKEQ. The CDR3 DNA reads TGTGCCAGCAGCCAGGGGGGAAAGGTTGGCTACACCTTC. Its protein is CASSQGGKVGYTF.

This clonotype showed up just a few times. The chain uses TRBV10-3 and TRBJ2-7; 12 bases are a match to TRBD2. In germline, CDR1 is ENHRY, CDR2 SYGVKD. J was trimmed by 6 bases and V by 7 bases; bases with no gene match: 7. This CDR3 contains 14 residues. CDR3 sequence reads: CAITGLAGKGEQYF. CDR3 bases: TGTGCCATCACTGGACTAGCGGGGAAGGGCGAGCAGTACTTC.

The chain is built from TRBV20-1 and TRBJ2-5, with D uncertain. The germline V and J ends were trimmed by 4 bases and 1 base, with 7 bases remaining between them. This CDR3 contains 12 residues. CDR1 is DFQATT, CDR2 SNEGSKA, per germline (reference sequence). The CDR3 protein is CSAIQSQETQYF. The CDR3 coding sequence is TGCAGTGCTATACAATCCCAAGAGACCCAGTACTTC.

The chain employs TRBV5-1 and TRBJ2-5; 14 positions match TRBD2. The J call is in doubt because the DNA end fits TRBJ2-1 better. Per germline, CDR1 SGHRS and CDR2 YFSETQ. The CDR3 is 15 residues long. Written as DNA, the CDR3 is TGCGCCAGCAGACAACCGGGACTAGCGGGGGATGAGCAGTTCTTC. This gives the protein CASRQPGLAGDEQFF.